What follows describes a single TCR beta chain. No antigen is known for it. This sample is drawn from a study of T cells after yellow fever vaccination. On the study more broadly: Researchers used SMART-Seq v4 Ultra Low Input to prepare fractions that had low cell numbers. General study points: FACS-sorted repertoires might harbor abundant contaminating clonotypes from the bulk population.

CDR1 and CDR2 from the germline V gene are LGHNA and YNFKEQ. V lost 4 bases, J lost 2 bases, and 2 bases stayed unmatched. The CDR3 has 16 amino acids. A single record per CDR3 protein comes from TCRdb applying MiXCR to the 5' RACE reads. The table records about 580,000 distinct CDR3 sequences, around a sixth of them present only once. Sequenced here: PBMCs, sampled about 5 days after the first yellow fever vaccination. The sequence came from a young man who received the YFV17D yellow fever vaccine. The chain couples TRBV4-2 to TRBJ1-6; TRBD1 aligns across 10 bases. The CDR3 region is CASSRTGGPYNSPLHF. The CDR3 DNA follows: TGTGCCAGCAGCCGGACAGGGGGTCCCTATAATTCACCCCTCCACTTT.